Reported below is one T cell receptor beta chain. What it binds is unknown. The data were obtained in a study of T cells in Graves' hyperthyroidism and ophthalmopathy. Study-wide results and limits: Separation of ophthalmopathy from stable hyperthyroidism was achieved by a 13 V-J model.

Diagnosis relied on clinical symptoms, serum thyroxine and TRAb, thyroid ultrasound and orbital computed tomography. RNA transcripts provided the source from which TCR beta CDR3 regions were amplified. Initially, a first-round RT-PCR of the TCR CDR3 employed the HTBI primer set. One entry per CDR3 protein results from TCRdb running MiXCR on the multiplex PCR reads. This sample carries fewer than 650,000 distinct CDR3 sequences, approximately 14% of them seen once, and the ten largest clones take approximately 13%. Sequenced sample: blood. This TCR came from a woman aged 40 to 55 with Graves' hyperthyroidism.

In nucleotides, the CDR3 is TGCAGTGCTAGAGATATGGGACAGACCTTGAACACTGAAGCTTTCTTT. Protein product: CSARDMGQTLNTEAFF. The chain is built from TRBV20-1 and TRBJ1-1; the match to TRBD1 covers 7 bases. The CDR3 length is 16 residues. Germline CDR1 and CDR2: DFQATT and SNEGSKA (reference sequence). With 0 bases clipped from V and 0 bases from J, the junction kept 7 bases outside the gene matches.